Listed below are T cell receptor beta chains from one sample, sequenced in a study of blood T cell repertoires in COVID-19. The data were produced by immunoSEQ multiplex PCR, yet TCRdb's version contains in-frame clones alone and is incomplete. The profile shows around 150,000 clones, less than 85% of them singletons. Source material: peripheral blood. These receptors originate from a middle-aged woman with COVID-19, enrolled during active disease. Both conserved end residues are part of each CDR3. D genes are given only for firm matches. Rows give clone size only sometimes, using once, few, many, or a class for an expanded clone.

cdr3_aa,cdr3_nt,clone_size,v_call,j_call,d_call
CASREGNYGYTF,TGTGCCTCCCGGGAGGGGAACTATGGCTACACCTTC,NA,TRBV30,TRBJ1-2,NA
CSVEDIRDRGAPYRETQYF,TGCAGCGTTGAAGACATCCGGGACAGGGGTGCCCCTTATCGTGAGACCCAGTACTTC,NA,TRBV29-1,TRBJ2-5,TRBD1
CASSQSTGASYGYTF,TGTGCCAGCAGCCAATCGACAGGGGCAAGCTATGGCTACACCTTC,NA,TRBV14,TRBJ1-2,TRBD1
CASSLDRDGNQPQHF,TGTGCCAGCAGCTTAGACAGGGATGGCAATCAGCCCCAGCATTTT,once,TRBV5-5,TRBJ1-5,TRBD1
CARHRGEAANTGELFF,TGTGCCCGTCACAGGGGAGAAGCCGCGAACACCGGGGAGCTGTTTTTT,NA,TRBV2,TRBJ2-2,TRBD1
CASSYIPPGPLAKNIQYF,TGTGCCAGCAGTTACATCCCCCCAGGCCCTCTAGCCAAAAACATTCAGTACTTC,few,TRBV28,TRBJ2-4,NA
CASSKGQAGETQYF,TGTGCCAGCAGCAAGGGACAGGCGGGCGAGACCCAGTACTTC,NA,TRBV28,TRBJ2-5,TRBD1
CASSSSRLVAETQYF,TGTGCCAGCAGCTCATCACGACTAGTTGCAGAGACCCAGTACTTC,NA,TRBV7-9,TRBJ2-5,NA
CASSLSGKKNTEAFF,TGTGCCAGCAGCTTGTCCGGGAAAAAGAACACTGAAGCTTTCTTT,NA,TRBV5-7,TRBJ1-1,NA
CASKVGQGNEKLFF,TGTGCCAGCAAAGTGGGACAGGGGAATGAAAAACTGTTTTTT,NA,TRBV2,TRBJ1-4,TRBD1
CASHTGINEKLFF,TGTGCCAGCCATACAGGGATTAATGAAAAACTGTTTTTT,NA,TRBV6-5,TRBJ1-4,NA
CASGFAGQGSVTEAFF,TGTGCTAGTGGTTTCGCGGGACAGGGGTCGGTCACTGAAGCTTTCTTT,NA,TRBV12-5,TRBJ1-1,TRBD1
CASSLGAEFSGNTIYF,TGTGCCAGCAGCTTAGGTGCGGAGTTCTCTGGAAACACCATATATTTT,NA,TRBV7-8,TRBJ1-3,NA
CAISDGYQETQYF,TGTGCCATCAGTGACGGGTACCAAGAGACCCAGTACTTC,NA,TRBV10-3,TRBJ2-5,NA
CASRELWTGEASPLHF,TGTGCCAGCAGAGAACTATGGACAGGGGAGGCTTCACCCCTCCACTTT,few,TRBV6-1,TRBJ1-6,TRBD1
CASSLRQGHTEAFF,TGTGCCAGCAGTTTACGACAGGGACACACTGAAGCTTTCTTT,few,TRBV27,TRBJ1-1,TRBD1
CANHRTSGTEEQFF,TGTGCCAACCACCGGACTAGCGGGACTGAGGAGCAGTTCTTC,once,TRBV2,TRBJ2-1,TRBD2
CASSGTGRTGELFF,TGCGCCAGCAGTGGAACAGGACGGACCGGGGAGCTGTTTTTT,NA,TRBV10-1,TRBJ2-2,NA
CASSYEGLMQETQYF,TGTGCCAGCAGTTACGAGGGACTGATGCAAGAGACCCAGTACTTC,many,TRBV6-2/TRBV6-3,TRBJ2-5,NA
CASSLKGLAESTDTQYF,TGTGCCAGCAGCTTAAAGGGACTAGCGGAAAGCACAGATACGCAGTATTTT,NA,TRBV7-3,TRBJ2-3,TRBD2
CASRRDRDTEAFF,TGTGCCAGCAGGAGGGACAGGGACACTGAAGCTTTCTTT,NA,TRBV5-4,TRBJ1-1,TRBD1
CATSRGSARTGAEQYF,TGTGCCACCAGCAGAGGCTCCGCCCGGACAGGGGCTGAGCAGTACTTC,NA,TRBV15,TRBJ2-7,TRBD1
CASSLVRSGELFF,TGTGCCAGCAGCTTAGTGAGGAGCGGGGAGCTGTTTTTT,once,TRBV11-3,TRBJ2-2,NA
CASSPRGMNTGELFF,TGTGCCAGCTCACCGAGAGGGATGAACACCGGGGAGCTGTTTTTT,NA,TRBV18,TRBJ2-2,NA
CASSSGQGGVGQPQHF,TGTGCCAGCAGCTCCGGACAGGGGGGGGTTGGTCAGCCCCAGCATTTT,NA,TRBV27,TRBJ1-5,TRBD1
CASLGTGRTNEQFF,TGTGCCAGTCTGGGGACAGGGCGCACTAATGAGCAGTTCTTC,once,TRBV6-5,TRBJ2-1,TRBD1
CSVKPGNF,TGCAGCGTCAAACCGGGAAACTTC,NA,TRBV29-1,TRBJ1-2,NA
CASSVGDDRGLPEAFF,TGTGCCAGCAGCGTTGGGGATGACAGGGGGCTTCCTGAAGCTTTCTTT,NA,TRBV9,TRBJ1-1,TRBD1
CASSPPEVGNEQFF,TGTGCCAGCTCACCCCCGGAGGTCGGCAATGAGCAGTTCTTC,NA,TRBV18,TRBJ2-1,NA
CATSGGAVGRDYNEQFF,TGTGCCACCAGTGGGGGAGCGGTCGGGCGGGACTACAATGAGCAGTTCTTC,NA,TRBV15,TRBJ2-1,NA
CASSFTGGSAFF,TGTGCCAGCAGCTTCACAGGGGGTTCGGCTTTCTTT,few,TRBV7-8,TRBJ1-1,TRBD1
CASSSQDIPHQPQHF,TGTGCCAGCAGCTCGCAGGACATTCCCCATCAGCCCCAGCATTTT,NA,TRBV7-9,TRBJ1-5,NA